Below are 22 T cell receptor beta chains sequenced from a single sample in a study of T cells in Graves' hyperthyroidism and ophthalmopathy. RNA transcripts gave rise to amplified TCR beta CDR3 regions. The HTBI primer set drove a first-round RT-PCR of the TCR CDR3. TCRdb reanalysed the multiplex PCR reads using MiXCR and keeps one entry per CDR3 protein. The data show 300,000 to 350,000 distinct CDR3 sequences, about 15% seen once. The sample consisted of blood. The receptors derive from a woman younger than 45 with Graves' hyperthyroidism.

The CDR3, as DNA: TGTGCCAGCAGCTTAAGAGCGGGAGGTCCCACCGGGGAGCTGTTTTTT. Protein: CASSLRAGGPTGELFF. The V gene is TRBV11-2, the J gene TRBJ2-2; TRBD2 matches at 9 bases. Germline values: CDR1 SGHAT, CDR2 FQNNGV. J gave up 4 bases and V 2 bases, and 5 bases lay outside the gene matches. The CDR3 loop spans 16 amino acids.

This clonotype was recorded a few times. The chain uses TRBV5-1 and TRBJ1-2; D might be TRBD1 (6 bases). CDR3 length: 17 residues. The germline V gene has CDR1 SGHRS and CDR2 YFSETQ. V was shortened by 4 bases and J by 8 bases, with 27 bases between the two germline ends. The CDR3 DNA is TGCGCCAGCAGCGAACAGGGCGGAGGGATTACTTCGGGCGGCTACACCTTC. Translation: CASSEQGGGITSGGYTF.

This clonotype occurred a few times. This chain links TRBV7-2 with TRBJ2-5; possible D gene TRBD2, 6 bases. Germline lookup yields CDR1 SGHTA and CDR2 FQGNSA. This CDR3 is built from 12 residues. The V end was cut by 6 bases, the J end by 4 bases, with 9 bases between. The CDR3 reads CASRLAAETQYF. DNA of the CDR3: TGTGCCAGCAGACTAGCAGCAGAGACCCAGTACTTC.

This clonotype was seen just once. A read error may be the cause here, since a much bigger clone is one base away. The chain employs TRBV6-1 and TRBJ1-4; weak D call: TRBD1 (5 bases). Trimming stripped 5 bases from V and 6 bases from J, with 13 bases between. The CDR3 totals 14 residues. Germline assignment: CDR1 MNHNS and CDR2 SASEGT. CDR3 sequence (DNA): TGTGCCAGCAGTCCCGGACACCCGGATGAAAAACTGTTTTTT. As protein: CASSPGHPDEKLFF.

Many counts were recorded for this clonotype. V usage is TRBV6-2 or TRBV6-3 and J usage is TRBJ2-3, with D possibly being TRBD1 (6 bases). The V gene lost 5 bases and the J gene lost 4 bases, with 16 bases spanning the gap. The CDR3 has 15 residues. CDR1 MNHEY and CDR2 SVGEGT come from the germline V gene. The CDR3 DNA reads TGTGCCAGCAGTCAGGGGAAGGCAGAACCAGATACGCAGTATTTT. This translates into CASSQGKAEPDTQYF.

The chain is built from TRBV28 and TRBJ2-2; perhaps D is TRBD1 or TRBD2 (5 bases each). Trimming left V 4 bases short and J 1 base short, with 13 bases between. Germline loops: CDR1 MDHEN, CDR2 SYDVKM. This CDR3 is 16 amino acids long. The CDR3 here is CASSSYWDENTGELFF. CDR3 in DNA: TGTGCCAGCAGTTCATACTGGGACGAGAACACCGGGGAGCTGTTTTTT. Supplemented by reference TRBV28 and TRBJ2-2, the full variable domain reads DVKVTQSSRYLVKRTGEKVFLECVQDMDHENMFWYRQDPGLGLRLIYFSYDVKMKEKGDIPEGYSVSREKKERFSLILESASTNQTSMYLCASSSYWDENTGELFFGEGSRLTVL.

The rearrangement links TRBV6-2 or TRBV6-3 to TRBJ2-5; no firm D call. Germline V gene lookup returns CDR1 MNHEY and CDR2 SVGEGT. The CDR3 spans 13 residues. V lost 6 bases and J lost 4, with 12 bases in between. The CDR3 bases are TGTGCCAGCAGAAAGACGTCCACAGAGACCCAGTACTTC. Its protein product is CASRKTSTETQYF.

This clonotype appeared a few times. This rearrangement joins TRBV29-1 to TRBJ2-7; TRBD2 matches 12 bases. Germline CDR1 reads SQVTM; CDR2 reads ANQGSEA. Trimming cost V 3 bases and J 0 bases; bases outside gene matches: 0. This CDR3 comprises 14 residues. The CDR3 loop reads CSVEGLAGSYEQYF. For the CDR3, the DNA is TGCAGCGTTGAGGGACTAGCGGGCTCCTACGAGCAGTACTTC.

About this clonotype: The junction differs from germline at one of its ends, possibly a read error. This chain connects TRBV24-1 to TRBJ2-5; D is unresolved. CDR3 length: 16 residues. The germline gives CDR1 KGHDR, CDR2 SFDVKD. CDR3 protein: CATSDFGQSPQETQYF. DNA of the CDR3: TGTGCCACGAGTGATTTTGGGCAGTCGCCTCAAGAGACCCAGTACTTC.

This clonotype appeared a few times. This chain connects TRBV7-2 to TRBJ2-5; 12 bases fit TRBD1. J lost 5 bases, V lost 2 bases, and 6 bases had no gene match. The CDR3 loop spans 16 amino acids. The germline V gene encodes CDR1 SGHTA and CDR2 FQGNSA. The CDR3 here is CASSLTGTGGGETQYF. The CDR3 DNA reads TGTGCCAGCAGCTTAACAGGGACAGGGGGCGGGGAGACCCAGTACTTC.

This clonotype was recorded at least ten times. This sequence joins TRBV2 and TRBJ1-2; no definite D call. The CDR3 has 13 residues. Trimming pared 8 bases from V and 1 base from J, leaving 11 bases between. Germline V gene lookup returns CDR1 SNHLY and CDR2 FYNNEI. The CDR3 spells CASLEGSNYGYTF. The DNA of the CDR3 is TGTGCCAGCCTGGAGGGTAGTAACTATGGCTACACCTTC. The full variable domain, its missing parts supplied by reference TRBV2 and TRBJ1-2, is EPEVTQTPSHQVTQMGQEVILRCVPISNHLYFYWYRQILGQKVEFLVSFYNNEISEKSEIFDDQFSVERPDGSNFTLKIRSTKLEDSAMYFCASLEGSNYGYTFGSGTRLTVV.

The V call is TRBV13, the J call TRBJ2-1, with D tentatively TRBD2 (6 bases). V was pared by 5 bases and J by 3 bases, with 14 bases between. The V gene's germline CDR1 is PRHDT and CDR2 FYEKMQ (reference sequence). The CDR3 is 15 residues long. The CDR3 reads CASSPPGRGYNEQFF. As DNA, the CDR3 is TGTGCCAGCAGCCCCCCCGGGAGAGGCTACAATGAGCAGTTCTTC. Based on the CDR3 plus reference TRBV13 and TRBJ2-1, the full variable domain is AAGVIQSPRHLIKEKRETATLKCYPIPRHDTVYWYQQGPGQDPQFLISFYEKMQSDKGSIPDRFSAQQFSDYHSELNMSSLELGDSALYFCASSPPGRGYNEQFFGPGTRLTVL.

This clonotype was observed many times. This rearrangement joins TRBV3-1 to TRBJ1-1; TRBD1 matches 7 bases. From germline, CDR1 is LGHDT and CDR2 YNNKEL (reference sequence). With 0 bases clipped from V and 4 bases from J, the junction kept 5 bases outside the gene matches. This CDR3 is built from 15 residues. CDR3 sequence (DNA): TGTGCCAGCAGCCAAGATAAGGGGGCGATCACTGAAGCTTTCTTT. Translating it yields CASSQDKGAITEAFF.

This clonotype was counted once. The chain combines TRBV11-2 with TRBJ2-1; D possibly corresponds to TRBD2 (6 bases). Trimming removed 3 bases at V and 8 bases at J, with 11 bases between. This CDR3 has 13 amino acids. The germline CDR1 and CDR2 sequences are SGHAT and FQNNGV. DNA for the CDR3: TGTGCCAGCAGCTTCATAGCGGTCGATGAGCAGTTCTTC. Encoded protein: CASSFIAVDEQFF.

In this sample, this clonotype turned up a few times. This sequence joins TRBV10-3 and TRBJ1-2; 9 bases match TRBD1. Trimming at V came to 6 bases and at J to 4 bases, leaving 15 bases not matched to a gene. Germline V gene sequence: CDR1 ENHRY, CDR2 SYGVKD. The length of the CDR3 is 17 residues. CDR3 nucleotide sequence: TGTGCCATCAGGGGTGGGGGGGACAGGGAAACTTCCTATGGCTACACCTTC. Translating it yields CAIRGGGDRETSYGYTF.

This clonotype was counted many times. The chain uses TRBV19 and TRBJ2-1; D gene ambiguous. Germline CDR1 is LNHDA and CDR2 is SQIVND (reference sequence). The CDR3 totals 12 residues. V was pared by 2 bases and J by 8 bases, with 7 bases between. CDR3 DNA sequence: TGTGCCAGTAGTATACGTGCGGATGAGCAGTTCTTC. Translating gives CASSIRADEQFF.

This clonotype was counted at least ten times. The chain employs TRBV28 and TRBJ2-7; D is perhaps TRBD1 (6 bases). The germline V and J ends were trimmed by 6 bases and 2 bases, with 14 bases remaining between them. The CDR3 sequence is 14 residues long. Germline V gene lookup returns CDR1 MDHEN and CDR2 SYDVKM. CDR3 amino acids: CASRTTGPTYEQYF. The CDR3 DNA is TGTGCCAGCAGGACCACAGGGCCCACCTACGAGCAGTACTTC.

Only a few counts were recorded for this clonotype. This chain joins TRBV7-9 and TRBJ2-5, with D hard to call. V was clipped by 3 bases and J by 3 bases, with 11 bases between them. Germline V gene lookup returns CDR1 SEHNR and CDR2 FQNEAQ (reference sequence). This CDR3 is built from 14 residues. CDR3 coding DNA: TGTGCCAGCAGCTTCCGCTGGGCAGAAGAGACCCAGTACTTC. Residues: CASSFRWAEETQYF.

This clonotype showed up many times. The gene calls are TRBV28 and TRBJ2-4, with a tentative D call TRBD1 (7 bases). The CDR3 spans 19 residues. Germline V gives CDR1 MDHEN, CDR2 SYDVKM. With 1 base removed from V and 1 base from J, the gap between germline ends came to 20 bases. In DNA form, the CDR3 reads TGTGCCAGCAGTTTATCGCGCCTCCCCAGGGGGGTGGCCAAAAACATTCAGTACTTC. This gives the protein CASSLSRLPRGVAKNIQYF.

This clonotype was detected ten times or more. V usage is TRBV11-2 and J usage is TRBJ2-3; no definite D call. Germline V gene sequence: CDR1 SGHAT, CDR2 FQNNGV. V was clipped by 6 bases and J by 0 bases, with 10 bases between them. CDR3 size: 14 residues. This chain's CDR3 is CASSLGTSTDTQYF. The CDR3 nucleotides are TGTGCCAGCAGTCTGGGAACTAGCACAGATACGCAGTATTTT.

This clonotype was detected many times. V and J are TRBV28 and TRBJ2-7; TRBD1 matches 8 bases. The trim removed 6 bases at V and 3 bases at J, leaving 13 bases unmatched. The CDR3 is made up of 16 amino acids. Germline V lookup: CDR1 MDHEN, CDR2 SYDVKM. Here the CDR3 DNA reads TGTGCCAGCAGCCCGACGCTCCGGGACAGGAACTACGAGCAGTACTTC. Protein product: CASSPTLRDRNYEQYF.

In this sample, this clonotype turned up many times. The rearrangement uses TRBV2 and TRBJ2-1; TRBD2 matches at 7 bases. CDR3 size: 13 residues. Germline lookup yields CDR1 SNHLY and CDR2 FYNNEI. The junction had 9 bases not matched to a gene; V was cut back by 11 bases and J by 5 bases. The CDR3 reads CAGVAGPNNEQFF. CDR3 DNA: TGTGCCGGAGTAGCGGGTCCTAACAATGAGCAGTTCTTC.